Listed here are 31 T cell receptor beta chains from one sample, sequenced in a study of early T cells in non-severe SARS-CoV-2 infection. TCRdb processed the 5' RACE reads anew with MiXCR; each CDR3 protein has one entry. This table holds about 48,000 distinct CDR3 sequences, approximately 7.6% found once. The sequenced sample was whole blood. These receptor sequences come from an adult who was a healthcare worker with PCR-confirmed SARS-CoV-2 infection or an uninfected control (not recorded which).

This clonotype was observed at least ten times. CDR3 DNA sequence: TGCGCCAGCAGCCAATTTGCGGGGAGCACAGATACGCAGTATTTT. Protein product: CASSQFAGSTDTQYF. The chain uses TRBV4-1 and TRBJ2-3, with D possibly being TRBD2 (6 bases). Between the trimmed V and J ends, which lost 2 bases and 0 bases, there was a span of 9 bases. The CDR3 loop spans 15 amino acids. Germline CDR1 is MGHRA and CDR2 is YSYEKL.

This clonotype was observed many times. The CDR3, as DNA: TGTGCCAGCAGTGAGGGGACAGGCGAGGGCTACGAGCAGTACTTC. As protein: CASSEGTGEGYEQYF. The chain uses TRBV6-4 and TRBJ2-7; 8 nucleotides match TRBD1. CDR1 and CDR2 (germline): MRHNA, SNTAGT. V was clipped by 3 bases and J by 3 bases; unmatched bases: 7. The CDR3 runs 15 residues.

This clonotype was recorded many times. This chain connects TRBV24-1 to TRBJ2-2; D assignment may be TRBD1 or TRBD2 (5 bases each). Looked up from germline, CDR1 is KGHDR and CDR2 is SFDVKD. The CDR3 is 13 amino acids. Trimming left V 6 bases short and J 7 bases short, with 11 bases between. As DNA, the CDR3 is TGTGCCACCAGTCCCCCAGGGAGCGGGGAGCTGTTTTTT. Protein: CATSPPGSGELFF.

This clonotype appeared many times. For the CDR3, the DNA is TGTGCCAGCAGCCGCCCTGGACAGGGGGCTGGAAACACCATATATTTT. Translation: CASSRPGQGAGNTIYF. The V and J genes are TRBV12-3 or TRBV12-4 and TRBJ1-3; 10 positions match TRBD1. CDR3 length: 16 residues. The junction had 7 bases not matched to a gene; V was cut back by 6 bases and J by 2 bases.

Many counts were recorded for this clonotype. V and J are TRBV18 and TRBJ1-1, with D possibly matching TRBD1 (5 bases). V gave up 1 base and J gave up 2 bases, with 17 bases separating them. In germline, CDR1 is KGHSH, CDR2 LQKENI. This CDR3 comprises 17 residues. The CDR3 spells CASSPRVPVGGNTEAFF. Written as DNA, the CDR3 is TGTGCCAGCTCACCACGGGTACCGGTTGGGGGAAACACTGAAGCTTTCTTT.

This clonotype came up many times. This rearrangement joins TRBV25-1 to TRBJ2-7; TRBD1 agrees at 9 bases. The CDR3 runs to 13 residues. Per germline, CDR1 MGHDK and CDR2 SYGVNS. V shed 6 bases, J shed 4 bases, and the junction held 4 bases outside the gene matches. CDR3 region: CASRSDRGYEQYF. Written as DNA, the CDR3 is TGTGCCAGCAGATCCGACAGGGGGTACGAGCAGTACTTC.

This clonotype has just a few counts. The chain combines TRBV15 with TRBJ2-4; D not certain. CDR3 length: 17 amino acids. CDR1 LNHNV and CDR2 YYDKDF come from the germline V gene (reference sequence). V was clipped by 2 bases and J by 0 bases, with 14 bases between them. The CDR3 nucleotides are TGTGCCACCAGCAGAATCTCGGCCGAACTAGCCAAAAACATTCAGTACTTC. The encoded protein is CATSRISAELAKNIQYF.

This clonotype was detected ten times or more. The chain links TRBV18 to TRBJ1-1; D perhaps matches TRBD1 (5 bases). V was cut by 4 bases and J by 0 bases, with 15 bases left in between. Looked up from germline, CDR1 is KGHSH and CDR2 is LQKENI. The CDR3 covers 16 residues. CDR3 nucleotides: TGTGCCAGCTCACGTGGGACCGGCCAAATGAACACTGAAGCTTTCTTT. This translates into CASSRGTGQMNTEAFF.

There are a few counts of this clonotype. The J gene is TRBJ2-5, the V gene TRBV12-3 or TRBV12-4; D might be TRBD1 or TRBD2, each matching 5 bases. The V end was cut by 2 bases, the J end by 5 bases, with 9 bases between. CDR3 length equals 13 residues. CDR3 nucleotides: TGTGCCAGCAGTTTATGGGGACGCGAGACCCAGTACTTC. Encoded protein: CASSLWGRETQYF.

Regarding this clonotype: Germline is not matched at one junction end, which may reflect a read error. The chain couples TRBV18 to TRBJ2-2; no clear D. Germline-derived CDR1 and CDR2 are KGHSH and LQKENI. This CDR3 contains 14 residues. CDR3 sequence: CASSGSLNTEELFF. In DNA form, the CDR3 reads TGTGCCAGCTCAGGGTCACTGAACACCGAGGAGCTGTTTTTT.

This clonotype was seen repeatedly, ten times or more. The chain employs TRBV20-1 and TRBJ2-2, with a possible D match to TRBD1 (6 bases). In germline, CDR1 is DFQATT, CDR2 SNEGSKA (reference sequence). Trimming pared 6 bases from V and 0 bases from J, leaving 8 bases between. The CDR3 has 13 residues. CDR3 region: CSAWGPNTGELFF. CDR3 DNA: TGCAGTGCATGGGGGCCGAACACCGGGGAGCTGTTTTTT.

The chain links TRBV7-3 to TRBJ1-1; D perhaps matches TRBD1 (5 bases). The germline V and J ends were trimmed by 4 bases and 8 bases, with 20 bases remaining between them. Germline CDR1 SGHTA, CDR2 FQGTGA. The CDR3 has 15 residues. The CDR3 is CASSSDGTTSTEAFF. The CDR3 DNA sequence: TGTGCCAGCAGCTCGGATGGGACTACCTCGACCGAAGCTTTCTTT.

This clonotype has at least ten counts. V and J are TRBV28 and TRBJ2-1; D is uncertain. The CDR3 consists of 14 residues. Per the germline V gene, CDR1 is MDHEN and CDR2 is SYDVKM. The ends were cut back, 3 bases at V and 0 bases at J, with 6 bases in the middle. The CDR3 protein is CASSLSSSYNEQFF. The CDR3 region has the DNA TGTGCCAGCAGTTTGTCAAGCTCCTACAATGAGCAGTTCTTC. Full variable domain (missing parts from reference TRBV28 and TRBJ2-1): DVKVTQSSRYLVKRTGEKVFLECVQDMDHENMFWYRQDPGLGLRLIYFSYDVKMKEKGDIPEGYSVSREKKERFSLILESASTNQTSMYLCASSLSSSYNEQFFGPGTRLTVL.

This clonotype was seen at least ten times. This rearrangement joins TRBV12-3 or TRBV12-4 to TRBJ1-5; unclear D gene. The V and J ends lost 6 bases and 3 bases respectively, with 12 bases between them. CDR3 length equals 14 residues. In DNA, the CDR3 is TGTGCCAGCAGCGAGAGGGTTTTCAATCAGCCCCAGCATTTT. Translated: CASSERVFNQPQHF.

Of note for this clonotype: No conserved phenylalanine or tryptophan ends this CDR3, so it is likely a read error. V is TRBV13 and J is TRBJ2-5, with D unresolved. This CDR3 region has 14 residues. Between the trimmed V and J ends, which lost 5 bases and 5 bases, there was a span of 15 bases. Germline CDR1 is PRHDT and CDR2 is FYEKMQ (reference sequence). CDR3 nucleotide sequence: TGTGCCAGCAGCGAGATTATGGCTTGGGAGACCCAGTACTTA. Translated, it gives CASSEIMAWETQYL.

The gene calls are TRBV10-3 and TRBJ1-2, with a weak D call TRBD1 (5 bases). V was cut by 6 bases and J by 8 bases, with 16 bases left in between. This CDR3 region has 13 residues. The V gene's germline CDR1 is ENHRY and CDR2 SYGVKD. CDR3 residues: CAIRRPGPQGYTF. CDR3 nucleotides: TGTGCCATCAGACGACCGGGACCCCAAGGCTACACCTTC.

There are many counts of this clonotype. V and J are TRBV11-2 and TRBJ2-2; D might be TRBD2 (7 bases). The CDR3 is 15 amino acids. V was trimmed by 10 bases and J by 3 bases, leaving 18 bases between them. Germline V gene sequence: CDR1 SGHAT, CDR2 FQNNGV. The CDR3 bases are TGTGCCACAAGAGTCGGGGGGCGGGACACCGGGGAGCTGTTTTTT. Its translation is CATRVGGRDTGELFF.

This clonotype was counted at least ten times. This chain links TRBV28 with TRBJ2-1, with 10 bases identical to TRBD1. CDR3 length equals 15 residues. The V and J ends lost 5 bases and 3 bases, in that order; junction bases with no gene match: 4. In germline, CDR1 is MDHEN, CDR2 SYDVKM. Here the CDR3 DNA reads TGTGCCAGCAGTCTGGGGACAGGGGTCTACAATGAGCAGTTCTTC. Translation: CASSLGTGVYNEQFF.

This clonotype was counted many times. This chain uses TRBV30 with TRBJ2-3, with D perhaps matching TRBD1 (6 bases). CDR3 length equals 14 residues. Trimming cost V 3 bases and J 4 bases, with 14 bases left between them. Per the germline V gene, CDR1 is GTSNPN and CDR2 is SVGIG (reference sequence). CDR3 DNA: TGTGCCTGGAGATTCAGGGGCAGGGCAGATACGCAGTATTTT. Translating it yields CAWRFRGRADTQYF.

This clonotype occurred many times. This rearrangement joins TRBV7-9 to TRBJ2-3, with D possibly called TRBD1 or TRBD2 (5 bases each). The CDR3 is 15 amino acids. V lost 7 bases and J lost 2, with 16 bases in between. Per the germline V gene, CDR1 is SEHNR and CDR2 is FQNEAQ (reference sequence). The CDR3 spells CASITEGYLTDTQYF. Written as DNA, the CDR3 is TGTGCCAGCATCACCGAGGGGTACCTCACAGATACGCAGTATTTT.

In this sample, this clonotype turned up many times. The V call is TRBV20-1, the J call TRBJ1-1; TRBD1 matches at 7 bases. Germline V lookup: CDR1 DFQATT, CDR2 SNEGSKA (reference sequence). The CDR3 contains 18 residues. With 0 bases clipped from V and 3 bases from J, the junction kept 16 bases outside the gene matches. The CDR3 loop reads CSARDSRRGPRGHTEAFF. The CDR3 nucleotides are TGCAGTGCTAGAGACTCAAGGAGGGGGCCCCGCGGGCACACTGAAGCTTTCTTT.

This clonotype was seen repeatedly, ten times or more. V is TRBV29-1 and J is TRBJ2-5; the D is unclear. The CDR3 consists of 10 residues. Looked up from germline, CDR1 is SQVTM and CDR2 is ANQGSEA. V was pared by 4 bases and J by 7 bases, with 7 bases between. In DNA, the CDR3 is TGCAGCGTTGTCGTTTCGACCCAGTACTTC. Its protein is CSVVVSTQYF. Full variable domain (rest looked up from reference TRBV29-1 and TRBJ2-5): SAVISQKPSRDICQRGTSLTIQCQVDSQVTMMFWYRQQPGQSLTLIATANQGSEATYESGFVIDKFPISRPNLTFSTLTVSNMSPEDSSIYLCSVVVSTQYFGPGTRLLVL.

This clonotype was recorded at least ten times. This rearrangement joins TRBV4-3 to TRBJ2-4; the D gene is possibly TRBD1 (6 bases). The length of the CDR3 is 16 residues. Trimming pared 1 base from V and 0 bases from J, leaving 10 bases between. Germline CDR1 reads LGHNA; CDR2 reads YSLEER. The CDR3 DNA is TGCGCCAGCAGCCAAGGGGGGCTATTAGCCAAAAACATTCAGTACTTC. Amino acids: CASSQGGLLAKNIQYF.

This clonotype has only a few counts. The rearrangement uses TRBV2 and TRBJ2-7; 8 positions match TRBD2. Looked up from germline, CDR1 is SNHLY and CDR2 is FYNNEI. This CDR3 spans 14 amino acids. Unmatched junction bases numbered 8, after V lost 6 bases and J lost 4 bases. The CDR3 here is CASRPGASGYEQYF. The CDR3 DNA is TGTGCCAGCAGGCCCGGGGCTAGCGGGTACGAGCAGTACTTC.

This clonotype showed up many times. The V gene is TRBV5-6, the J gene TRBJ2-2; TRBD1 aligns across 12 bases. This CDR3 region has 16 residues. J gave up 2 bases and V 4 bases, and 3 bases lay outside the gene matches. The germline V gene has CDR1 SGHDT and CDR2 YYEEEE. The CDR3: CASSTGTGGNTGELFF. The CDR3 bases are TGTGCCAGCAGCACGGGGACAGGGGGCAACACCGGGGAGCTGTTTTTT.

V and J are TRBV10-3 and TRBJ2-7, with D perhaps TRBD1 (6 bases). From germline, CDR1 is ENHRY and CDR2 SYGVKD. The V gene lost 4 bases and the J gene lost 3 bases, with 10 bases spanning the gap. The CDR3 is 13 amino acids. CDR3 in amino acids: CAISGEQGYEQYF. The CDR3 DNA is TGTGCCATCAGTGGCGAACAGGGCTACGAGCAGTACTTC.

This clonotype occurred many times. The rearrangement joins TRBV11-2 to TRBJ2-3; tentatively, D is TRBD1 (5 bases). V was pared by 3 bases and J by 4 bases, with 11 bases between. CDR1 SGHAT and CDR2 FQNNGV come from the germline V gene. The length of the CDR3 is 14 residues. The CDR3 nucleotides read TGTGCCAGCAGCTTCGCCCACAGGCCAGATACGCAGTATTTT. Protein sequence: CASSFAHRPDTQYF.

There are a few counts of this clonotype. The rearrangement uses TRBV11-2 and TRBJ2-1; D is ambiguous. Germline V lookup: CDR1 SGHAT, CDR2 FQNNGV. CDR3 size: 16 residues. Trimming left V 3 bases short and J 2 bases short, with 14 bases between. The CDR3 DNA reads TGTGCCAGCAGCTTTACTTGGGCAGGCCCCTACAATGAGCAGTTCTTC. Translating gives CASSFTWAGPYNEQFF.

In the case of this clonotype: A clone one base away is much larger, so this may be a read error. The J gene is TRBJ1-1, the V gene TRBV11-2, with D perhaps TRBD1 (6 bases). This CDR3 comprises 15 residues. The germline CDR1 and CDR2 sequences are SGHAT and FQNNGV. This CDR3 is CTSSSSGTKNTEAFF. CDR3 DNA sequence: TGTACCAGCAGCTCCTCCGGGACAAAAAACACTGAAGCTTTCTTT.

This clonotype came up many times. The J gene is TRBJ2-1, the V gene TRBV28; D perhaps matches TRBD1 (6 bases). Germline CDR1 reads MDHEN; CDR2 reads SYDVKM. V lost 1 base to trimming and J lost 9 bases, with 13 bases between them. This CDR3 contains 14 residues. The CDR3 reads CASSLSTGQREQFF. CDR3 in DNA: TGTGCCAGCAGTTTATCTACAGGGCAGCGTGAGCAGTTCTTC.

This clonotype has a count of ten or more. The CDR3: CASSQDRTGKTEAFF. CDR3 sequence (DNA): TGTGCCAGCAGCCAGGATCGGACAGGGAAAACTGAAGCTTTCTTT. The chain joins TRBV14 to TRBJ1-1, with 8 bases aligning to TRBD1. Trimming cost V 3 bases and J 5 bases; bases outside gene matches: 8. Germline V gene data show CDR1 as SGHDN and CDR2 as FVKESK. The CDR3 totals 15 residues.